These 28 T cell receptor beta chains were sequenced from one sample in a study of blood T cell repertoires in COVID-19. The repertoire was sequenced with immunoSEQ multiplex PCR; TCRdb's copy has only in-frame clones and lacks some. This table holds 150,000 to 200,000 clones, 85% to 90% found once. The sequencing sample was made of peripheral blood. These TCRs come from a woman aged 55-69 years with COVID-19, enrolled during active disease.

This sequence joins TRBV11-1 and TRBJ2-1, with 10 bases matching TRBD1. CDR1 is SGHAT, CDR2 FQDESV, per germline (reference sequence). With V trimmed by 6 bases and J by 7 bases, 9 bases remained unmatched. This CDR3 comprises 15 residues. CDR3 sequence (DNA): TGTGCCAGCAGATCGGGACAGGGGAATGGGAATGAGCAGTTCTTC. It yields the protein CASRSGQGNGNEQFF.

Only a few counts were recorded for this clone. The V call is TRBV11-2, the J call TRBJ1-5, with no clear D. The CDR3 sequence is 15 residues long. V lost 2 bases and J 6 bases, leaving 14 bases between the germline ends. Germline CDR1 is SGHAT and CDR2 is FQNNGV. CDR3 sequence reads: CASSLFTGGSQPQHF. CDR3 sequence (DNA): TGTGCCAGCAGCTTATTCACGGGAGGGAGTCAGCCCCAGCATTTT.

The chain employs TRBV28 and TRBJ1-4; perhaps TRBD1 as D (6 bases). The CDR3 sequence is 16 residues long. Germline lookup yields CDR1 MDHEN and CDR2 SYDVKM. The ends were cut back, 6 bases at V and 5 bases at J, with 19 bases in the middle. CDR3 DNA sequence: TGTGCCAGCAGCCTCGGGAGGGCCGGGGGCAATGAAAAACTGTTTTTT. Translating it yields CASSLGRAGGNEKLFF. Variable domain in full (rest from reference TRBV28 and TRBJ1-4): DVKVTQSSRYLVKRTGEKVFLECVQDMDHENMFWYRQDPGLGLRLIYFSYDVKMKEKGDIPEGYSVSREKKERFSLILESASTNQTSMYLCASSLGRAGGNEKLFFGSGTQLSVL.

The J gene is TRBJ2-2, the V gene TRBV6-2 or TRBV6-3, with 13 bases fitting TRBD2. The CDR3 has 17 residues. Germline values: CDR1 MNHEY, CDR2 SVGEGT. The junction had 4 bases not matched to a gene; V was cut back by 6 bases and J by 0 bases. The DNA for the CDR3 is TGTGCCAGCAGCTCAGGACTAGCGGGAGCGAACACCGGGGAGCTGTTTTTT. Translation gives CASSSGLAGANTGELFF.

The gene calls are TRBV9 and TRBJ2-1, with 10 bases identical to TRBD2. Germline lookup yields CDR1 SGDLS and CDR2 YYNGEE. J lost 7 bases, V lost 0 bases, and 4 bases had no gene match. The CDR3 loop spans 15 amino acids. The CDR3 nucleotides are TGTGCCAGCAGCGTAGTAGCGGGAGGCAAAAATGAGCAGTTCTTC. As protein: CASSVVAGGKNEQFF.

V usage is TRBV6-2 or TRBV6-3 and J usage is TRBJ1-6; 8 positions agree with TRBD1. The trim removed 5 bases at V and 5 bases at J, leaving 5 bases unmatched. The germline CDR1 and CDR2 sequences are MNHEY and SVGEGT. The CDR3 has 15 amino acids. This CDR3 reads CASSRRQGNNSPLHF. In DNA, the CDR3 is TGTGCCAGCAGTCGGCGACAGGGGAATAATTCACCCCTCCACTTT.

J is TRBJ2-7 and V is TRBV19; 7 bases are a match to TRBD1. The CDR3 contains 14 residues. V was clipped by 8 bases and J by 0 bases; unmatched bases: 7. The germline V gene encodes CDR1 LNHDA and CDR2 SQIVND (reference sequence). For the CDR3, the DNA is TGTGCCAGTGCGAGGGGGCCCGTCTCCTACGAGCAGTACTTC. Amino acid sequence: CASARGPVSYEQYF.

The table lists this clone with a few counts. The chain is built from TRBV19 and TRBJ1-2; perhaps TRBD1 as D (5 bases). Germline V lookup: CDR1 LNHDA, CDR2 SQIVND (reference sequence). V was clipped by 11 bases and J by 3 bases, with 7 bases between them. The length of the CDR3 is 10 residues. The CDR3 protein is CAARDYGYTF. In DNA form, the CDR3 reads TGTGCCGCCAGGGACTATGGCTACACCTTC.

The V and J genes are TRBV19 and TRBJ2-5; D is possibly TRBD2 (6 bases). The germline gives CDR1 LNHDA, CDR2 SQIVND (reference sequence). The CDR3 covers 14 residues. Trimming took off 3 bases at V and 9 bases at J, with 17 bases between the two ends. The chain's CDR3 is CASSMGLMVGAQYF. CDR3 in DNA: TGTGCCAGTAGTATGGGACTTATGGTTGGGGCCCAGTACTTC.

The chain links TRBV4-1 to TRBJ1-4; no firm D call. Trimming took 0 bases from V and 8 from J, leaving 16 bases between them. The CDR3 contains 16 residues. In germline, CDR1 is MGHRA, CDR2 YSYEKL. CDR3 DNA: TGCGCCAGCAGCCAAGATCCAGTGTCGGCGGGCGAAAAACTGTTTTTT. Encoded protein: CASSQDPVSAGEKLFF.

The V call is TRBV19, the J call TRBJ2-2; 10 bases align to TRBD2. CDR3 length: 14 residues. Trimming took 6 bases from V and 6 from J; bases not matched to a gene: 4. The germline CDR1 and CDR2 sequences are LNHDA and SQIVND (reference sequence). The CDR3: CASRPGLAPGELFF. The DNA of the CDR3 is TGTGCCAGTAGGCCGGGACTAGCGCCCGGGGAGCTGTTTTTT.

The gene calls are TRBV6-5 and TRBJ1-5; 8 nucleotides agree with TRBD1. The CDR3 runs to 14 residues. CDR1 is MNHEY and CDR2 is SVGAGI in the germline V gene. V dropped 6 bases and J dropped 0; count of bases not matched to a gene: 1. Here the CDR3 reads CASSQGASNQPQHF. CDR3 nucleotide sequence: TGTGCCAGCAGCCAGGGGGCTAGCAATCAGCCCCAGCATTTT.

Regarding this clone: Without the conserved terminal phenylalanine or tryptophan, this CDR3 likely stems from a read error. The limits of the CDR3 on the DNA are not certain, so only TCRdb's listed CDR3 is given. V usage is TRBV20-1 and J usage is TRBJ2-7; the table's TRBD1 call for D was not verified on the DNA. Per germline, CDR1 DFQATT and CDR2 SNEGSKA (reference sequence). The CDR3 length equals 11 residues, ends included. The CDR3 protein is CSGTGTAFGDI.

This clone was counted once. The CDR3 region has the DNA TGTGCCAGCAGCGTAGCTAGCGGGAGTGAGGAGCAGTACTTC. Its translation is CASSVASGSEEQYF. The rearrangement joins TRBV9 to TRBJ2-7; 10 bases fit TRBD2. From germline, CDR1 is SGDLS and CDR2 YYNGEE. V trimming: 0 bases; J trimming: 7 bases; junction bases outside the gene matches: 4. The CDR3 contains 14 residues.

This chain links TRBV6-2 or TRBV6-3 with TRBJ2-7; 9 bases match TRBD1. This CDR3 is built from 16 residues. V trimming: 5 bases; J trimming: 2 bases; junction bases outside the gene matches: 10. Per germline, CDR1 MNHEY and CDR2 SVGEGT. DNA for the CDR3: TGTGCCAGCAGTCGGGGCTGGACAGGGGTAACCTACGAGCAGTACTTC. This codes for CASSRGWTGVTYEQYF.

J is TRBJ2-1 and V is TRBV19; D might be TRBD2 (5 bases). This CDR3 comprises 15 residues. Germline CDR1 is LNHDA and CDR2 is SQIVND (reference sequence). The V end was cut by 3 bases, the J end by 0 bases, with 9 bases between. The CDR3 nucleotides read TGTGCCAGTAGTATGGGGAGAGACTCCTACAATGAGCAGTTCTTC. This gives the protein CASSMGRDSYNEQFF.

V is TRBV29-1 and J is TRBJ2-7; a possible D gene is TRBD1 (5 bases). Trimming pared 6 bases from V and 2 bases from J, leaving 17 bases between. The germline CDR1 and CDR2 sequences are SQVTM and ANQGSEA. CDR3 size: 14 residues. CDR3 protein: CSVSRSGAAYEQYF. In DNA form, the CDR3 reads TGCAGCGTGAGCCGGTCTGGGGCAGCCTACGAGCAGTACTTC.

The gene calls are TRBV19 and TRBJ2-4, with a possible D match to TRBD1 (6 bases). The CDR3 consists of 13 residues. Germline lookup yields CDR1 LNHDA and CDR2 SQIVND (reference sequence). Between the trimmed V and J ends, which lost 6 bases and 2 bases, there was a span of 8 bases. CDR3 nucleotides: TGTGCCAGTAGGCAGGGGACCAAAAACATTCAGTACTTC. It yields the protein CASRQGTKNIQYF. The variable domain in full, completed from reference TRBV19 and TRBJ2-4, reads DGGITQSPKYLFRKEGQNVTLSCEQNLNHDAMYWYRQDPGQGLRLIYYSQIVNDFQKGDIAEGYSVSREKKESFPLTVTSAQKNPTAFYLCASRQGTKNIQYFGAGTRLSVL.

The V gene is TRBV20-1, the J gene TRBJ2-7, with a tentative D call TRBD1 (5 bases). V was cut by 3 bases and J by 4 bases, with 13 bases left in between. The V gene's germline CDR1 is DFQATT and CDR2 SNEGSKA (reference sequence). The CDR3 is made up of 13 amino acids. This CDR3 is CSASQGLVYEQYF. CDR3 DNA: TGCAGTGCTAGTCAGGGCCTCGTATACGAGCAGTACTTC.

The genes are TRBV11-2 and TRBJ1-5, with a tentative D call TRBD1 (6 bases). Germline V gene data show CDR1 as SGHAT and CDR2 as FQNNGV. CDR3 length: 14 amino acids. V shed 5 bases and J shed 0 bases, with 8 bases lying between them. DNA for the CDR3: TGTGCCAGCAGCCCACAGGGTAGCAATCAGCCCCAGCATTTT. Its protein is CASSPQGSNQPQHF.

This rearrangement joins TRBV7-2 to TRBJ2-3, with D uncertain. Germline CDR1 SGHTA, CDR2 FQGNSA. V lost 3 bases and J 1 base, leaving 8 bases between the germline ends. The CDR3 has 14 residues. The DNA for the CDR3 is TGTGCCAGCAGCTTTTCCGCGGGCACAGATACGCAGTATTTT. Amino acids: CASSFSAGTDTQYF.

The sample holds a few counts of this clone. This chain uses TRBV11-3 with TRBJ1-4; D gene unclear. From germline, CDR1 is SGHNT and CDR2 YENEEA. There are 15 residues in the CDR3. With 5 bases removed from V and 8 bases from J, the gap between germline ends came to 18 bases. In DNA, the CDR3 is TGTGCCAGCAGCCCCCGGACCGGGGAACGAGAAAAACTGTTTTTT. Protein: CASSPRTGEREKLFF.

The chain has TRBV3-1 (or the pseudogene TRBV3-2) and TRBJ2-7; 11 positions match TRBD2. J gave up 4 bases and V 1 base, and 12 bases lay outside the gene matches. This CDR3 spans 18 amino acids. Germline CDR1 and CDR2: LGHDT and YNNKEL (reference sequence). The CDR3 spells CASSQAGTSGAGGYEQYF. The CDR3 DNA is TGTGCCAGCAGCCAAGCCGGGACTAGCGGAGCAGGAGGGTACGAGCAGTACTTC.

V is TRBV11-3 and J is TRBJ1-1; 8 bases are a match to TRBD1. Germline V gene data show CDR1 as SGHNT and CDR2 as YENEEA. The CDR3 runs 16 residues. J was trimmed by 5 bases and V by 5 bases; bases with no gene match: 13. In DNA, the CDR3 is TGTGCCAGCAGCCGACGCTTTGGACAGGGATGGACTGAAGCTTTCTTT. Its translation is CASSRRFGQGWTEAFF.

The V call is TRBV5-6, the J call TRBJ2-1; D perhaps matches TRBD2 (6 bases). Germline lookup yields CDR1 SGHDT and CDR2 YYEEEE. The V and J ends lost 4 bases and 8 bases respectively, with 16 bases between them. The CDR3 has 14 amino acids. The CDR3 is CASSVPGRVDEQFF. CDR3 in DNA: TGTGCCAGCAGCGTCCCCGGGAGAGTGGATGAGCAGTTCTTC.

The chain is built from TRBV4-1 and TRBJ2-2, with 7 bases matching TRBD2. V lost 0 bases to trimming and J lost 4 bases; unmatched junction nucleotides: 5. The germline V gene encodes CDR1 MGHRA and CDR2 YSYEKL. CDR3 length: 16 amino acids. The DNA of the CDR3 is TGCGCCAGCAGCCAAGAAGAGGGACTATCCACCGGGGAGCTGTTTTTT. Its protein product is CASSQEEGLSTGELFF.

The genes are TRBV27 and TRBJ1-5, with TRBD1 matching over 8 bases. The V gene's germline CDR1 is MNHEY and CDR2 SMNVEV (reference sequence). The CDR3 consists of 14 residues. With 5 bases clipped from V and 2 bases from J, the junction kept 2 bases outside the gene matches. The CDR3 DNA sequence: TGTGCCAGCAGTGAGGGACAGGGCAATCAGCCCCAGCATTTT. Its protein is CASSEGQGNQPQHF.

The rearrangement uses TRBV12-5 and TRBJ2-7, with a weak D call TRBD2 (6 bases). Germline-derived CDR1 and CDR2 are LGHNT and FRNRAP. The CDR3 loop spans 16 amino acids. V shed 0 bases and J shed 2 bases, with 14 bases lying between them. CDR3 in DNA: TGTGCTAGTGGTTTGGTACGGCTACGGGGGACCTACGAGCAGTACTTC. It specifies CASGLVRLRGTYEQYF.